The clone carrying this TCR beta chain appeared many times. Antigen specificity is unknown. The data are from a study of CD8 T cells in ankylosing spondylitis. Study-wide results and caveats: What seemed typical of ankylosing spondylitis blood was a TCR beta motif built from about eight highly homologous variants. Earlier work had already found some motif variants in reactive arthritis synovial fluid and blood. Peripheral blood samples showed relatively rare disease-linked clones, and these clones were CD8+.

Library preparation for TCR beta used quantitative 5'-RACE with molecular barcodes. Using its own MiXCR run on the 5' RACE reads, TCRdb lists one record per CDR3 protein. The sample includes about 140,000 distinct CDR3 sequences, 6.5% to 8.5% of them seen just once. The CDR3 length is 14 residues. The germline CDR1 and CDR2 sequences are MNHEY and SVGEGT. V gave up 0 bases and J gave up 7 bases, with 12 bases separating them. The TCR was taken from a male donor with ankylosing spondylitis. The sample was synovial fluid, either unsorted or a sorted T cell fraction (not recorded which). V and J are TRBV6-2 or TRBV6-3 and TRBJ1-2; unclear D gene. CDR3 protein: CASSYSAGMGGYTF. The CDR3 DNA reads TGTGCCAGCAGTTACTCGGCGGGAATGGGTGGCTACACCTTC.